This T cell receptor beta chain was found in a study of cytomegalovirus exposure and HLA in healthy donors. Study conclusions and caveats: A later analysis reported that several of the most significant clusters appeared to be linked to common viral pathogens, among them Epstein-Barr virus.

Germline V CDR1 and CDR2: SGHTA, FQGTGA. The CDR3 is 18 residues long. V gave up 5 bases and J gave up 8 bases, with 30 bases separating them. The primer mix had 60 Vbeta and 13 Jbeta primers. The authors' processing: In a later analysis, 75 million to 95 million unique TCR beta chains included roughly 11 million shared by two or more donors. Using immunoSEQ multiplex PCR, the repertoire was profiled, and TCRdb retains in-frame clones only, with some absent. From that table come the V and J calls and clone size; the DNA was used to work out D and trimming. This sample contains over 70,000 clones. Notes on this clone: Its matching antigen is unknown.

The chain recombines TRBV7-3 with TRBJ1-2; no firm D call. This receptor was identified in a woman aged 40 to 50 in good health and CMV-seropositive. The specimen sequenced was PBMCs. The CDR3: CASSRRRDLPPPRRGYTF. The DNA for the CDR3 is TGTGCCAGCAGCCGCCGGCGGGATCTGCCTCCACCCCGTCGGGGCTACACCTTC.